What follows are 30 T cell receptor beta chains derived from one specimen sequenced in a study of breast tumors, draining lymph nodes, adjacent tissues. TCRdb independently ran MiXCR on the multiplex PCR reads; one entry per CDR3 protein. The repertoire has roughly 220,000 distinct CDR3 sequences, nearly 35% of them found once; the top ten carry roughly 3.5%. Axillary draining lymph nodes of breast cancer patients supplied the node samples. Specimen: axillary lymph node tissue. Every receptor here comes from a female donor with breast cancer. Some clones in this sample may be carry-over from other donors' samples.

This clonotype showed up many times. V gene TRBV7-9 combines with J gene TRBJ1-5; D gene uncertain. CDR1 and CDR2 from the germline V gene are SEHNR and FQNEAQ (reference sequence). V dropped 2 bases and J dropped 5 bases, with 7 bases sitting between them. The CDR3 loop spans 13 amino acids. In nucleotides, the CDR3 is TGTGCCAGCAGCTTACTGCGGGATCAGCCCCAGCATTTT. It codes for CASSLLRDQPQHF.

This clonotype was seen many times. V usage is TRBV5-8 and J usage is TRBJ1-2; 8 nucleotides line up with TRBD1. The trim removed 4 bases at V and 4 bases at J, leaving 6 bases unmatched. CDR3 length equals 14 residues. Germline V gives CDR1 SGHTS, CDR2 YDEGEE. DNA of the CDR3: TGTGCCAGCAGCCCCCGACAGGGGAGCTATGGCTACACCTTC. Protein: CASSPRQGSYGYTF.

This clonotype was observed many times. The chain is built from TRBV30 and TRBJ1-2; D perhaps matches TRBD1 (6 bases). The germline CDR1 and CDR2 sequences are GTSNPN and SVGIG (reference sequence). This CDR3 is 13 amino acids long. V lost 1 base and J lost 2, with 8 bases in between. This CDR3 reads CAWSADRNYGYTF. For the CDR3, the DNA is TGTGCCTGGAGTGCCGACAGGAACTATGGCTACACCTTC.

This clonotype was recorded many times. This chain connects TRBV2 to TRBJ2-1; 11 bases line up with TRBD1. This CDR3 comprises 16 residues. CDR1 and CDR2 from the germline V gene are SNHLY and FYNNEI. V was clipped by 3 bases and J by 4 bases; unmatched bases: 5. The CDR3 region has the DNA TGTGCCAGCAGTGAGCCCGGACAGGGGGCGTACAATGAGCAGTTCTTC. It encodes CASSEPGQGAYNEQFF.

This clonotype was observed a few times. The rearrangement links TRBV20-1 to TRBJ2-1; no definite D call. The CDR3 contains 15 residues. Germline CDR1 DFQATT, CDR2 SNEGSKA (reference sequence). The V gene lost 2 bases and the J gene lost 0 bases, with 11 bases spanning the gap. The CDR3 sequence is CSARLPKPSYNEQFF. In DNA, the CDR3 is TGCAGTGCTAGACTCCCCAAACCCTCCTACAATGAGCAGTTCTTC.

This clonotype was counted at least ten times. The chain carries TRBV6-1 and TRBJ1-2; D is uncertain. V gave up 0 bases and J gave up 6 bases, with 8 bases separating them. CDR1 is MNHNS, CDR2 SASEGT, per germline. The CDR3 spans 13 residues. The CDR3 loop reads CASSEALIDGYTF. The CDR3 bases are TGTGCCAGCAGTGAAGCCCTTATTGATGGCTACACCTTC.

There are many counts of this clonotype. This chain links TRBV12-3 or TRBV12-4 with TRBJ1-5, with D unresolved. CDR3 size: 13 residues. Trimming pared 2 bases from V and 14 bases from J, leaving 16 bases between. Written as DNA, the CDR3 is TGTGCCAGCAGTTTATCCCCCAAGGCGTCGGAGCATTTT. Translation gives CASSLSPKASEHF.

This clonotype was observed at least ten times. CDR3 region: CASTNQWGGAYEQYF. The CDR3 nucleotides are TGCGCCAGCACCAACCAATGGGGGGGCGCCTACGAGCAGTACTTC. V and J are TRBV5-1 and TRBJ2-7; D is possibly TRBD2 (7 bases). Trimming pared 6 bases from V and 2 bases from J, leaving 18 bases between. This CDR3 contains 15 residues. CDR1 is SGHRS and CDR2 is YFSETQ in the germline V gene.

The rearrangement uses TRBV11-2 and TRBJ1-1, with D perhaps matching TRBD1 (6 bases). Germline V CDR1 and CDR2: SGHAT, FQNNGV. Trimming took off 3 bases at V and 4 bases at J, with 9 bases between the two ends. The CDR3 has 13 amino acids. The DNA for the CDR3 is TGTGCCAGCAGCTTTGGAGGGGGCACTGAAGCTTTCTTT. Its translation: CASSFGGGTEAFF. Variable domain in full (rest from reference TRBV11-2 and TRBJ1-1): EAGVAQSPRYKIIEKRQSVAFWCNPISGHATLYWYQQILGQGPKLLIQFQNNGVVDDSQLPKDRFSAERLKGVDSTLKIQPAKLEDSAVYLCASSFGGGTEAFFGQGTRLTVV.

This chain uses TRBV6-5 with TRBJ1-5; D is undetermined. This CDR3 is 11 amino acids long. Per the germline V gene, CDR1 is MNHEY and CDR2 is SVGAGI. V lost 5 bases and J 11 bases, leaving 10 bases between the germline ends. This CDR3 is CASSPSGAQHF. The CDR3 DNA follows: TGTGCCAGCAGTCCTAGCGGGGCCCAGCATTTT.

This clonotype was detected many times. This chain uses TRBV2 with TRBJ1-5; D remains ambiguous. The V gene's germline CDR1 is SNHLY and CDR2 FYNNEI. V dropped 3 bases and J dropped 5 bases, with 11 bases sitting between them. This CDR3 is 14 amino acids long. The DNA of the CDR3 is TGTGCCAGCAGTGAGTCGAACTCAGATCAGCCCCAGCATTTT. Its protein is CASSESNSDQPQHF. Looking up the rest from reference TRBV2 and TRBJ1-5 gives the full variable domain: EPEVTQTPSHQVTQMGQEVILRCVPISNHLYFYWYRQILGQKVEFLVSFYNNEISEKSEIFDDQFSVERPDGSNFTLKIRSTKLEDSAMYFCASSESNSDQPQHFGDGTRLSIL.

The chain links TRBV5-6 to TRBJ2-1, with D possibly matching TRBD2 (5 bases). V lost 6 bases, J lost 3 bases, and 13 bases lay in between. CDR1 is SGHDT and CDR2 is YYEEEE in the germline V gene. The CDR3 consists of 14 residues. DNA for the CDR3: TGTGCCAGCAAGGGCGGGTGGGACTACAATGAGCAGTTCTTC. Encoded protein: CASKGGWDYNEQFF.

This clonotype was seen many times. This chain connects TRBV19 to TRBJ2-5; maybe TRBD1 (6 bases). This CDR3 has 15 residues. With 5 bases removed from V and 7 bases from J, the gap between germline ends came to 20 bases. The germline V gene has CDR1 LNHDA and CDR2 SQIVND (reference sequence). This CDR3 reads CASSSSPGVKGTQYF. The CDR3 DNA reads TGTGCCAGTAGTTCCTCGCCAGGGGTAAAAGGGACCCAGTACTTC.

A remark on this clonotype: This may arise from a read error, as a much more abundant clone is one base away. The CDR3 region has the DNA TGTGCCAGCAGTGAAGCTCGGGGGATGGGTCAGACCCAGTACTTC. Its protein is CASSEARGMGQTQYF. V is TRBV2 and J is TRBJ2-5, with a weak D call TRBD2 (6 bases). Trimming stripped 0 bases from V and 6 bases from J, with 14 bases between. CDR3 size: 15 residues. CDR1 and CDR2 (germline): SNHLY, FYNNEI.

The DNA for the CDR3 is TGTGCCAGCATAAGCGGCGGAGGCGGGACTCCCTCTCGCGAGCAGTACTTC. The encoded protein is CASISGGGGTPSREQYF. The chain combines TRBV7-9 with TRBJ2-7, with D tentatively TRBD2 (6 bases). This CDR3 contains 17 residues. Trimming shortened V by 7 bases and J by 6 bases, and 28 bases separated the two germline ends. Germline-derived CDR1 and CDR2 are SEHNR and FQNEAQ (reference sequence).

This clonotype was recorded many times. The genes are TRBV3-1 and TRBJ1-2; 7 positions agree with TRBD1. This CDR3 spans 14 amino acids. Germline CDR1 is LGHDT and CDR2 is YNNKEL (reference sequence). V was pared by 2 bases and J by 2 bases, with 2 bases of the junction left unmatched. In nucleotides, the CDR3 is TGTGCCAGCAGCCAACGGGACAGAAACTATGGCTACACCTTC. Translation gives CASSQRDRNYGYTF.

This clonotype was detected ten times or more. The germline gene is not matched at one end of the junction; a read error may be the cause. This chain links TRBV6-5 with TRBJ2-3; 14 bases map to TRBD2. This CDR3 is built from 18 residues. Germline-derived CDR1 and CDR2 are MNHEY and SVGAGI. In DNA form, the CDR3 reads TGTGCCAGCAGCTACTCTGGACTAGCGGGGGGACCGTCGGATACGCAGTATTTT. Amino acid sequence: CASSYSGLAGGPSDTQYF.

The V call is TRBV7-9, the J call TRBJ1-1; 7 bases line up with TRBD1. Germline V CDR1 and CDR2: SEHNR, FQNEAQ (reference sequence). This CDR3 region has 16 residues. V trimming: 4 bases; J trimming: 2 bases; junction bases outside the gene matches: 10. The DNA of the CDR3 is TGTGCCAGCAGCTCCGACAGGGACTCTGGAAACACTGAAGCTTTCTTT. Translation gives CASSSDRDSGNTEAFF.

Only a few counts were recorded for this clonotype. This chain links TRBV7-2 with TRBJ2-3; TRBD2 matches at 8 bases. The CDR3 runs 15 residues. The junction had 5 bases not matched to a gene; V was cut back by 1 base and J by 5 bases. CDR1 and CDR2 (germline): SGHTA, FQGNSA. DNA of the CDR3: TGTGCCAGCAGCTTAGGGTCGGGGGGGGGAGATACGCAGTATTTT. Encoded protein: CASSLGSGGGDTQYF.

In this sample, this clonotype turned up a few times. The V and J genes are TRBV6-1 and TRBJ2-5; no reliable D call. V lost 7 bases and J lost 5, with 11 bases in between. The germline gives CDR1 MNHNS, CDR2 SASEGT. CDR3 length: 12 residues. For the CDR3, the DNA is TGTGCCAGCACCGGTGGGAAGGAGACCCAGTACTTC. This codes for CASTGGKETQYF.

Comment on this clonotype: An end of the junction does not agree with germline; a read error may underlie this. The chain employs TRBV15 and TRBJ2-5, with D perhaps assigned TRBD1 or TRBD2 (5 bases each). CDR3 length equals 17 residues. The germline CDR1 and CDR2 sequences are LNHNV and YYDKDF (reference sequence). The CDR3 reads CATSRGKSQGLGETQCF. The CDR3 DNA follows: TGTGCCACCAGCAGGGGAAAGAGTCAGGGTTTGGGGGAGACCCAGTGCTTC. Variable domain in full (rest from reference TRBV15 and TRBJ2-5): DAMVIQNPRYQVTQFGKPVTLSCSQTLNHNVMYWYQQKSSQAPKLLFHYYDKDFNNEADTPDNFQSRRPNTSFCFLDIRSPGLGDTAMYLCATSRGKSQGLGETQCFGPGTRLLVL.

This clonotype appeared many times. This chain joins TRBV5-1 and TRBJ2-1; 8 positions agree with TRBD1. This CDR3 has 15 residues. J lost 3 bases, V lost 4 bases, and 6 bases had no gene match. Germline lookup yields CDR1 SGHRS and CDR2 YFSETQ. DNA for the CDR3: TGCGCCAGCAGCATCGGACAGGGTCGCTACAATGAGCAGTTCTTC. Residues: CASSIGQGRYNEQFF.

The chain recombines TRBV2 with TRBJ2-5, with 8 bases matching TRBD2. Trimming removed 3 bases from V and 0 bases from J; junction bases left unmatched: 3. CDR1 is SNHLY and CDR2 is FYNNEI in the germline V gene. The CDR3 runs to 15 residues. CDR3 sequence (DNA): TGTGCCAGCAGTGAGCGGGGGGCCGACCAAGAGACCCAGTACTTC. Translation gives CASSERGADQETQYF.

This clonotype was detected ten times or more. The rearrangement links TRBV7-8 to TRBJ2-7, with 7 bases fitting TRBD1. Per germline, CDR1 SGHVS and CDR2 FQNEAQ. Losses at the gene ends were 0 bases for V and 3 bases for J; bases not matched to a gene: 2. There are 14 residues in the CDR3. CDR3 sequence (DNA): TGTGCCAGCAGCTTAGCCCAGGGGGTCTACGAGCAGTACTTC. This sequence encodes CASSLAQGVYEQYF.

CDR3 sequence: CASSSIASPGQGASGETQYF. The CDR3 DNA reads TGTGCCAGCAGCTCGATAGCCTCTCCGGGACAGGGGGCAAGCGGGGAGACCCAGTACTTC. The chain joins TRBV7-6 to TRBJ2-5; TRBD1 matches at 12 bases. The V segment lost 4 bases and the J segment 5 bases; nucleotides outside the gene matches: 20. This CDR3 contains 20 residues. Germline CDR1 reads SGHVS; CDR2 reads FNYEAQ.

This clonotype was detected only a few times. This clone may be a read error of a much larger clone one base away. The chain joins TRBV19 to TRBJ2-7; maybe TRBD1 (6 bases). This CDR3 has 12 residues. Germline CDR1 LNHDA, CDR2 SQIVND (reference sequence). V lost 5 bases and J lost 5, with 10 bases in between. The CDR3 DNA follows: TGTGCCAGTAGTGCGAGACAGGACGAGCAGTACTTC. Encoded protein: CASSARQDEQYF.

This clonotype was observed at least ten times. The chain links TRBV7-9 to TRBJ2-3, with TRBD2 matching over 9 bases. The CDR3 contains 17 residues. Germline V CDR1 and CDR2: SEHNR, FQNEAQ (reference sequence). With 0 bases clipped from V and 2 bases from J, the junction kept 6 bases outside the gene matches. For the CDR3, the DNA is TGTGCCAGCAGCTTAGCGCTTGGGACTAGCCTCACAGATACGCAGTATTTT. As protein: CASSLALGTSLTDTQYF.

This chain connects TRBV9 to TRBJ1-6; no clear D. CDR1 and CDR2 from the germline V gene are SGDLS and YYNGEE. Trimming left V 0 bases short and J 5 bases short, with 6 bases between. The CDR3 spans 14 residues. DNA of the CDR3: TGTGCCAGCAGCGTAGGGGCTGATAATTCACCCCTCCACTTT. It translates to CASSVGADNSPLHF.

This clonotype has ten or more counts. The DNA of the CDR3 is TGTGCCACCAGTGACTCCACAGGGTATGGCAATCAGCCCCAGCATTTT. Its translation: CATSDSTGYGNQPQHF. This rearrangement joins TRBV24-1 to TRBJ1-5, with a possible D match to TRBD1 (6 bases). Germline assignment: CDR1 KGHDR and CDR2 SFDVKD. Trimming left V 4 bases short and J 2 bases short, with 14 bases between. The CDR3 loop spans 16 amino acids.

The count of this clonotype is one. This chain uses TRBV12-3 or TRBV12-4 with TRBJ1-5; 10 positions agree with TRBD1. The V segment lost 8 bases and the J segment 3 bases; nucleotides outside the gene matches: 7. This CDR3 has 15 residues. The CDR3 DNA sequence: TGTGCCAGCGCGACGGGACAGGGGTACAATCAGCCCCAGCATTTT. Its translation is CASATGQGYNQPQHF.